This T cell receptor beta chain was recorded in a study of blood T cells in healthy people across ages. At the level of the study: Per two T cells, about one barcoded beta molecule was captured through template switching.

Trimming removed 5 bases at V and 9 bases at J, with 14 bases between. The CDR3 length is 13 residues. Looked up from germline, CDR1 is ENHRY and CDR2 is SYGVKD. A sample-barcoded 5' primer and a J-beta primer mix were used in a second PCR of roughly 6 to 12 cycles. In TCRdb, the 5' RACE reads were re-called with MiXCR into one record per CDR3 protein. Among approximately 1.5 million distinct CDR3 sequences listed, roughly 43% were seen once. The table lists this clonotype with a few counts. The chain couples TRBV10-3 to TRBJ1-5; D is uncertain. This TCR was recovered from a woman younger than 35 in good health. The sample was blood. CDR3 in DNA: TGTGCCATCAGTACCTTGGACTCCTGGCCCCAGCATTTT. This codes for CAISTLDSWPQHF.